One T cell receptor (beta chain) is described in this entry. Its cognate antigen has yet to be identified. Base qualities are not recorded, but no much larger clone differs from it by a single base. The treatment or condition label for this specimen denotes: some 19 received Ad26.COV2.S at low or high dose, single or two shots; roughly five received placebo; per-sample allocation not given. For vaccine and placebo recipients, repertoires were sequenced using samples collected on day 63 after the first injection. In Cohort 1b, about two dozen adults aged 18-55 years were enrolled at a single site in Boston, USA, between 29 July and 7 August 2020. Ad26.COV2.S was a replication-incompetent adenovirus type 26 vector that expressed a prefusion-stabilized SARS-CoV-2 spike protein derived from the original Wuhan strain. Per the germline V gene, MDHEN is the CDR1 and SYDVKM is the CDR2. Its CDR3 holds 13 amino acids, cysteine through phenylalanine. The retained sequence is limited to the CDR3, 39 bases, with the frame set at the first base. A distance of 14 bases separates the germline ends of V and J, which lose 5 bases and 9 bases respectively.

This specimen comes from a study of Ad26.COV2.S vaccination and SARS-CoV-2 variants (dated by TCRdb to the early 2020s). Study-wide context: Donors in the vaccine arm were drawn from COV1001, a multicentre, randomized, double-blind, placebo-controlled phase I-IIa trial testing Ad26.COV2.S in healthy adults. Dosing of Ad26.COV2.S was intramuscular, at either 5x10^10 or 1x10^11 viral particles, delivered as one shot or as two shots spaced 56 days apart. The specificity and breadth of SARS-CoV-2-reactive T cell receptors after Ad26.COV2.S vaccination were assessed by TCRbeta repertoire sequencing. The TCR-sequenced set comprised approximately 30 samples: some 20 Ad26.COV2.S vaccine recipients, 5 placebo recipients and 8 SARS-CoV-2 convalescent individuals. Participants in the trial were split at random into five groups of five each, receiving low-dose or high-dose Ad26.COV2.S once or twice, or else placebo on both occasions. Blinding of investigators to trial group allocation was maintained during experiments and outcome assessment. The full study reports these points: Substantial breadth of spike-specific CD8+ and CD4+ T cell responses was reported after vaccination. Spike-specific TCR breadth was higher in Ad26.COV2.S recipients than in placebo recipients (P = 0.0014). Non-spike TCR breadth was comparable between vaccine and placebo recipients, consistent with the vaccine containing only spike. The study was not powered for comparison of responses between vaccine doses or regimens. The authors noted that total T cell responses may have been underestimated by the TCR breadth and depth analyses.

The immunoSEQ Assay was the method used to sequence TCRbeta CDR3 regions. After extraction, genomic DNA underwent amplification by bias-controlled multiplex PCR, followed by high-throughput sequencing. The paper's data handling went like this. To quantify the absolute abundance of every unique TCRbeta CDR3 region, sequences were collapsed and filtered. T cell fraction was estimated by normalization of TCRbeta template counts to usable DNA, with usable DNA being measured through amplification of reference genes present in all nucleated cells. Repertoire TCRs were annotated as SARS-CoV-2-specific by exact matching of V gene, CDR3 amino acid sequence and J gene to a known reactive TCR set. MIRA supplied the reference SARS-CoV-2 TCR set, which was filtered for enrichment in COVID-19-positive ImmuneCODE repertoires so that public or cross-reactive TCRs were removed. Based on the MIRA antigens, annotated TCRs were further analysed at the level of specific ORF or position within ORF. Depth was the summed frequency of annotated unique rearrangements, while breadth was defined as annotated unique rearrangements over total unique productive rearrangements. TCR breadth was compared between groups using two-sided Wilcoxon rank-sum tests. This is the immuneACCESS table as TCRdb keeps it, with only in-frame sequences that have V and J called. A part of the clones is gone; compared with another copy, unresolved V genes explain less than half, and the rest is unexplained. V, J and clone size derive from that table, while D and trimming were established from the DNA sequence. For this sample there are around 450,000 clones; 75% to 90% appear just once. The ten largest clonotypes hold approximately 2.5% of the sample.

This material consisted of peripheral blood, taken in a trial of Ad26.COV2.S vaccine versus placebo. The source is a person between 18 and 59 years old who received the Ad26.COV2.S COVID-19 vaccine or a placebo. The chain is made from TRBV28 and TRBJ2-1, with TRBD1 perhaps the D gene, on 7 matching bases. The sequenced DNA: TGTGCCAGCAGTCTCTTTCAGGGGGGTGAGCAGTTCTTC. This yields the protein CASSLFQGGEQFF.